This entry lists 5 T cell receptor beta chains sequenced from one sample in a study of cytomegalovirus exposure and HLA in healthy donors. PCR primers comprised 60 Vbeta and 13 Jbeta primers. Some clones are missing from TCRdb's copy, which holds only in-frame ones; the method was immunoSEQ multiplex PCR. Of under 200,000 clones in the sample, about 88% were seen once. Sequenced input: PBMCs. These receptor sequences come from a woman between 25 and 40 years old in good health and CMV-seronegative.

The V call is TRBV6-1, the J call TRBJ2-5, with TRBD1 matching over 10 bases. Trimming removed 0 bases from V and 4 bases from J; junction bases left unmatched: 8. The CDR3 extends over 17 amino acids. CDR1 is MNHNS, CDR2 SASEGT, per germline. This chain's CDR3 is CASSEAVGTGVRETQYF. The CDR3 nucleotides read TGTGCCAGCAGTGAAGCTGTGGGGACAGGGGTTAGAGAGACCCAGTACTTC.

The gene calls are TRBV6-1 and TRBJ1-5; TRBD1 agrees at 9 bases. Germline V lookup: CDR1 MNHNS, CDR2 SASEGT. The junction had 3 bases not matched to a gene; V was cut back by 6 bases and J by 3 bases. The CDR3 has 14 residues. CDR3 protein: CASRGTGPNQPQHF. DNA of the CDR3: TGTGCCAGCAGGGGGACAGGGCCCAATCAGCCCCAGCATTTT.

This CDR3 is CASSFGEAGTEAFF. Here the CDR3 DNA reads TGCGCCAGCAGCTTCGGGGAGGCCGGCACTGAAGCTTTCTTT. The chain recombines TRBV5-1 with TRBJ1-1; D is unclear. The V gene lost 2 bases and the J gene lost 4 bases, with 12 bases spanning the gap. From germline, CDR1 is SGHRS and CDR2 YFSETQ. CDR3 size: 14 residues.

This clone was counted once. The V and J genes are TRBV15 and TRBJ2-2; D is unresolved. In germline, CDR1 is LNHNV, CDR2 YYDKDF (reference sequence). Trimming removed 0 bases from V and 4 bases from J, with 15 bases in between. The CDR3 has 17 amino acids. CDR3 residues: CATSRDQLASGTGELFF. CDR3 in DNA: TGTGCCACCAGCAGAGATCAGCTGGCTAGTGGCACCGGGGAGCTGTTTTTT.

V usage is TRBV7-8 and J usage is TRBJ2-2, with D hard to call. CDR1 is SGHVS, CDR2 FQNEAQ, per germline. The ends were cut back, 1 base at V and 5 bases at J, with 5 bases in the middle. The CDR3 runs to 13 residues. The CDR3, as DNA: TGTGCCAGCAGCTTAGGGGCAACCGGGGAGCTGTTTTTT. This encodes CASSLGATGELFF.